Shown below are 13 T cell receptor beta chains from a single sample sequenced in a study of blood T cells in healthy people across ages. Sample-barcoded 5' priming and a J-beta primer mix drove a second PCR of roughly 7 to 11 cycles. MiXCR, run by TCRdb on the 5' RACE reads, gives a single entry per CDR3 protein. The table shows approximately 800,000 distinct CDR3 sequences, with around 68% occurring only once. The sample comprised blood. Receptors were obtained from a man aged 25-40 years in good health.

V gene TRBV20-1 combines with J gene TRBJ2-7, with D tentatively TRBD1 (6 bases). Germline V lookup: CDR1 DFQATT, CDR2 SNEGSKA (reference sequence). Trimming left V 3 bases short and J 2 bases short, with 17 bases between. This CDR3 comprises 15 residues. Here the CDR3 reads CSARLRNRATYEQYF. CDR3 nucleotide sequence: TGCAGTGCTAGGCTGCGGAACAGGGCGACCTACGAGCAGTACTTC.

Only a few counts were recorded for this clonotype. This sequence joins TRBV6-5 and TRBJ2-7; TRBD1 agrees at 10 bases. CDR3 size: 14 residues. Losses at the gene ends were 6 bases for V and 6 bases for J; bases not matched to a gene: 8. Germline CDR1 reads MNHEY; CDR2 reads SVGAGI. In DNA form, the CDR3 reads TGTGCCAGCAGACCGGGACAGGGGACATTCGAGCAGTACTTC. Translated: CASRPGQGTFEQYF.

J is TRBJ2-3 and V is TRBV4-3; a possible D gene is TRBD2 (7 bases). The CDR3 is 16 residues long. The V gene lost 3 bases and the J gene lost 2 bases, with 15 bases spanning the gap. CDR1 LGHNA and CDR2 YSLEER come from the germline V gene. The CDR3 nucleotides read TGCGCCAGCAGCCATCGCGCGGGGGCCTACACAGATACGCAGTATTTT. Translated: CASSHRAGAYTDTQYF.

This clonotype has only a few counts. The chain employs TRBV9 and TRBJ2-3; 15 bases align to TRBD2. The CDR3 has 17 amino acids. The junction had 0 bases not matched to a gene; V was cut back by 0 bases and J by 1 base. The germline V gene encodes CDR1 SGDLS and CDR2 YYNGEE. The CDR3 DNA follows: TGTGCCAGCAGCGTAGGGACTAGCGGGGGGGGCACAGATACGCAGTATTTT. This translates into CASSVGTSGGGTDTQYF.

The rearrangement links TRBV5-1 to TRBJ1-5; no clear D gene. The CDR3 spans 14 residues. Between the trimmed V and J ends, which lost 5 bases and 1 base, there was a span of 10 bases. Germline CDR1 SGHRS, CDR2 YFSETQ. For the CDR3, the DNA is TGCGCCAGCAGTCGGGAGGGAAGCAATCAGCCCCAGCATTTT. Protein: CASSREGSNQPQHF.

This clonotype was counted only a few times. This chain joins TRBV5-1 and TRBJ1-2; D is unresolved. The CDR3 spans 14 residues. The V and J ends lost 5 bases and 0 bases respectively, with 11 bases between them. From germline, CDR1 is SGHRS and CDR2 YFSETQ. CDR3 in amino acids: CASRDGSSNYGYTF. Written as DNA, the CDR3 is TGCGCCAGCAGGGACGGCAGTTCTAACTATGGCTACACCTTC.

This chain links TRBV9 with TRBJ2-7; the match to TRBD1 covers 9 bases. Germline V gene data show CDR1 as SGDLS and CDR2 as YYNGEE. The CDR3 sequence is 19 residues long. The trim removed 4 bases at V and 1 base at J, leaving 18 bases unmatched. This chain's CDR3 is CASSPPRGSGTGRSYEQYF. The CDR3 region has the DNA TGTGCCAGCAGCCCACCCCGGGGGTCGGGGACAGGGAGATCCTACGAGCAGTACTTC.

The table lists this clonotype with a few counts. The V and J genes are TRBV3-1 and TRBJ2-7; 7 bases align to TRBD1. This CDR3 spans 13 amino acids. V lost 0 bases and J lost 8; bases outside the gene matches: 4. Germline V gene data show CDR1 as LGHDT and CDR2 as YNNKEL (reference sequence). CDR3 nucleotide sequence: TGTGCCAGCAGCCAAGACAGGGGGAACCAGCAGTACTTC. It specifies CASSQDRGNQQYF.

V gene TRBV5-1 combines with J gene TRBJ2-1; 8 bases align to TRBD1. CDR1 and CDR2 from the germline V gene are SGHRS and YFSETQ. The CDR3 is made up of 15 amino acids. V dropped 7 bases and J dropped 4; count of bases not matched to a gene: 10. The CDR3 loop reads CASGVTGDSYNEQFF. CDR3 bases: TGCGCCAGCGGGGTGACAGGGGATTCATACAATGAGCAGTTCTTC.

In regard to this clonotype: The junction departs from germline at one end; a sequencing error may be responsible. The CDR3 reads CAISESGASTDAQYF. CDR3 sequence (DNA): TGTGCCATCAGTGAGTCCGGGGCTAGCACAGATGCGCAGTATTTT. The J gene is TRBJ2-3, the V gene TRBV10-3; D may be TRBD1 or TRBD2 (5 bases each). This CDR3 comprises 15 residues. Germline assignment: CDR1 ENHRY and CDR2 SYGVKD.

This clonotype was seen many times. The rearrangement joins TRBV28 to TRBJ1-2; maybe TRBD1 (5 bases). This CDR3 spans 15 amino acids. Per the germline V gene, CDR1 is MDHEN and CDR2 is SYDVKM. The ends were cut back, 3 bases at V and 1 base at J, with 12 bases in the middle. The CDR3 nucleotides read TGTGCCAGCAGTTTCCGTCGGGACTATAACTATGGCTACACCTTC. This sequence encodes CASSFRRDYNYGYTF.

The chain joins TRBV7-3 to TRBJ1-2; 7 bases map to TRBD1. J was trimmed by 8 bases and V by 4 bases; bases with no gene match: 10. This CDR3 comprises 14 residues. Germline V CDR1 and CDR2: SGHTA, FQGTGA. For the CDR3, the DNA is TGTGCCAGCAGCTCAGACAGGGAAATCGTCGGCTACACCTTC. This gives the protein CASSSDREIVGYTF.

The chain couples TRBV7-9 to TRBJ2-6, with D hard to call. The CDR3 spans 15 residues. Germline V lookup: CDR1 SEHNR, CDR2 FQNEAQ (reference sequence). The V end lost 8 bases, the J end lost 0 bases, and 11 bases lay between the germline ends. The CDR3, as DNA: TGTGCCAGCGTCCCTGGATCCTCTGGGGCCAACGTCCTGACTTTC. It is translated as CASVPGSSGANVLTF.